One T cell receptor beta chain is described in this entry. Its specificity is not known. The data belong to a study of T cells after yellow fever vaccination. Overall study findings and caveats: Of the clonotypes, a small share occurred in both CD4 and CD8 compartments.

The CDR3 is 15 residues long. Germline values: CDR1 MNHNS, CDR2 SASEGT. V gave up 6 bases and J gave up 7 bases, with 19 bases separating them. A 5'RACE template-switching step, the method used to make TCR cDNA, added a universal primer site and UMIs. TCRdb re-called the 5' RACE reads with MiXCR, one entry per CDR3 protein. The table includes about 330,000 distinct CDR3 sequences, around 6.8% detected once. The chain is built from TRBV6-1 and TRBJ2-1; D remains unclear. Here the sequenced sample was PBMCs, taken around 45 days after the first yellow fever vaccination. The clonotype was recovered from a man aged 18 to 29 who received the YFV17D yellow fever vaccine. CDR3 in DNA: TGTGCCAGCAGCTCCGGGCCAGGCCCCAGGAATGAGCAGTTCTTC. Encoded protein: CASSSGPGPRNEQFF.